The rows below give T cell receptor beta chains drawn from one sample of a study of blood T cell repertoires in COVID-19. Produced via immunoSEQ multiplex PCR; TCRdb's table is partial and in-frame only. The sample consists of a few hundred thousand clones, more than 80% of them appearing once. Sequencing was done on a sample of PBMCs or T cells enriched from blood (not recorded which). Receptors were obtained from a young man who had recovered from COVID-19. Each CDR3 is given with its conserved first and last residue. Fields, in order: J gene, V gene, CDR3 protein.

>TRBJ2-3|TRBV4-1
CASSQDQILTEAGGTQYF
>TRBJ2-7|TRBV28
CASRDLGSGSYEQYF
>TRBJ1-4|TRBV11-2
CASSLATARGGLFF
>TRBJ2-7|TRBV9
CASSEGDRVFEQYF
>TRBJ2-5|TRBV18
CASSPIRDSQETQYF
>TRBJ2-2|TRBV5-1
CASSLAVVEKGELFF
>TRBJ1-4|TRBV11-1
CASSQSGQPSGELFF
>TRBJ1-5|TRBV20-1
CSAMVSSVQHF
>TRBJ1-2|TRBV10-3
CAISESSGTGARLNYGYTF
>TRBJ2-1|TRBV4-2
CASSQDLGLANFYNEQFF
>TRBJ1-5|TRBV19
CASSRTSTNQPQHF
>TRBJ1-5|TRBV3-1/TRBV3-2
CASSQTGPSNQPQHF
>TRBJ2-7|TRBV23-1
CASSQSNDRSSYEQYF
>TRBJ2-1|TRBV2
CASSDYPYNEQFF
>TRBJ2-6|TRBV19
CASSIGHLFGTGANVLTF
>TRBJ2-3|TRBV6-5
CASSPRIAGGDTQYF
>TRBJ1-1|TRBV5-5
CASSRAGTGITEAFF
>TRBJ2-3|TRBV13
CASSLDRGRASDTQYF
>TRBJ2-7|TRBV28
CASSLQGELVEQYF
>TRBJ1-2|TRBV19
CASRDPGTGGGYTF
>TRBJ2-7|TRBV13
CASSSRGVDYEQYF
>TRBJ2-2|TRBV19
CASRRDRVNTGELFF
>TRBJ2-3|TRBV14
CASSPRSGSLDTQYF
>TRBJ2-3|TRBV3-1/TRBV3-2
CASSQLAGGTDTQYF
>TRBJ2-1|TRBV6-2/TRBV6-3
CASSYRQGRGGEQFF
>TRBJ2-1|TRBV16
CASSQGSINEQFF
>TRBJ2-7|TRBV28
CASSLLAGGREQYF
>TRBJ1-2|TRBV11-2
CASSPQGADYGYTF
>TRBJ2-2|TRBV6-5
CASSSNRGTGELFF
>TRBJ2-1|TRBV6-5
CASTAYNEQFF
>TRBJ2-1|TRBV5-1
CASSLVAGGSGQFF
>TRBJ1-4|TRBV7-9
CASSLREEKLFF
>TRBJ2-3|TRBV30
CAGTKGSGGKQYF
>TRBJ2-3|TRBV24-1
CATSGTGESGNTDTQYF
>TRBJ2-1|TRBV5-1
CASSPPTGLAGDGFF
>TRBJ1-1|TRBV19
CASSIGGQEMNTEAFF
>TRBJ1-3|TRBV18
CASSTSGAAGNTIYF
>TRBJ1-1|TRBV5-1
CASSVQGGGTEAFF
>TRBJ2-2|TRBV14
CASSQVAPGGGELFF
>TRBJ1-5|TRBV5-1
CASSIRPGDQPQHF
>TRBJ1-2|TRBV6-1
CASSESYGNYGYTF
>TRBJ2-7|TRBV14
CASSQPVWGGSYEQYF
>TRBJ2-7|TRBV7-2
CASSARAGSYEQYF
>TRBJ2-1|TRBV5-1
CASSPTGTSLGRHNEQFF
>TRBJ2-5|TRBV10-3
CAISESQGIVETQYF
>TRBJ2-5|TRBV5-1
CASSLVGASQETQYF
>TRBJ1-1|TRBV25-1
CASSANKGREEDTEAFF
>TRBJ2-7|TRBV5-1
CASSPPGQTYEQYF
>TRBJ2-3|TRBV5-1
CASSLAPSGTADTQYF
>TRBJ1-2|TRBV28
CASSLPGQLLNGYTF
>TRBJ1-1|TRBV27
CASAEGRLFNTEAFF
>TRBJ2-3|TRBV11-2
CASSLARNPSDTQYF
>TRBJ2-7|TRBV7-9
CASSLVRGRFLPYEQYF